These 5 T cell receptor beta chains share one sample of origin, sequenced in a study of naive and memory T cell subsets. Blood and skin TCR RNA was reverse transcribed with alpha and beta constant primers. A single record per CDR3 protein comes from TCRdb applying MiXCR to the 5' RACE reads. Of tens of thousands of distinct CDR3 sequences in the sample, roughly 23% were seen once. Adult healthy volunteers gave 2.5 ml peripheral blood for whole-blood RNA. The source is a female donor in good health.

This clonotype was found many times. This rearrangement joins TRBV20-1 to TRBJ2-3, with TRBD1 matching 10 bases. CDR3 length: 16 residues. The germline gives CDR1 DFQATT, CDR2 SNEGSKA (reference sequence). Unmatched junction bases numbered 9, after V lost 6 bases and J lost 0 bases. CDR3: CSARDRGSYSTDTQYF. The CDR3, as DNA: TGCAGTGCGAGGGACAGGGGATCTTATAGCACAGATACGCAGTATTTT.

The chain is built from TRBV6-6 and TRBJ2-1; 9 bases are a match to TRBD2. J lost 8 bases, V lost 5 bases, and 10 bases had no gene match. This CDR3 contains 15 residues. Per the germline V gene, CDR1 is MNHNY and CDR2 is SVGAGI (reference sequence). The CDR3 here is CASSDGGGGAHEQFF. The CDR3 DNA reads TGTGCCAGCAGTGACGGGGGCGGGGGGGCCCATGAGCAGTTCTTC.

In this sample, this clonotype turned up many times. V gene TRBV12-3 or TRBV12-4 combines with J gene TRBJ1-5, with D perhaps matching TRBD1 (6 bases). V was pared by 2 bases and J by 5 bases, with 7 bases between. This CDR3 is built from 13 residues. CDR3 nucleotide sequence: TGTGCCAGCAGTTTACAGGGGTATCAGCCCCAGCATTTT. Its protein is CASSLQGYQPQHF.

The J gene is TRBJ1-1, the V gene TRBV4-1; D remains ambiguous. This CDR3 has 13 residues. CDR1 is MGHRA, CDR2 YSYEKL, per germline. Between the trimmed V and J ends, which lost 4 bases and 0 bases, there was a span of 6 bases. The CDR3 spells CASSLLVNTEAFF. In DNA form, the CDR3 reads TGCGCCAGCAGCCTACTTGTGAACACTGAAGCTTTCTTT.

This clonotype was counted at least ten times. The chain uses TRBV7-9 and TRBJ1-4; 11 bases agree with TRBD1. Unmatched junction bases numbered 5, after V lost 3 bases and J lost 8 bases. CDR1 SEHNR and CDR2 FQNEAQ come from the germline V gene (reference sequence). The CDR3 is 15 amino acids. This CDR3 is CASSFGTGGEEKLFF. DNA of the CDR3: TGTGCCAGCAGCTTCGGGACAGGGGGAGAAGAAAAACTGTTTTTT.